This T cell receptor (beta chain) was documented in a study of blood T cells in healthy people across ages. With V trimmed by 10 bases and J by 0 bases, 9 bases remained unmatched. Per the germline V gene, CDR1 is ENHRY and CDR2 is SYGVKD. The CDR3 totals 17 residues. A second PCR of 7 to 11 cycles used a sample-barcoded 5' primer and a J-beta primer mix. Each cDNA molecule carried a tag from a template-switch adaptor that contained 12 random nucleotides. TCRdb reanalysed the 5' RACE reads using MiXCR and keeps one entry per CDR3 protein. The data contain over a million distinct CDR3 sequences, less than 45% of them singletons.

Source material: blood. The V gene is TRBV10-3, the J gene TRBJ2-6; TRBD2 matches at 10 bases. This clonotype was obtained from a young woman in good health. The CDR3 DNA reads as TGTGCCACTCGTCCGGGACTAGCGAGCTCTGGGGCCAACGTCCTGACTTTC. Residues: CATRPGLASSGANVLTF.